A selection of T cell receptor beta chains follows, all from one sample in a study of graft-versus-host responses after intestinal transplantation. TCRdb's table, derived via immunoSEQ multiplex PCR, lists solely in-frame clones and lacks some. The data hold around 130,000 clones, with roughly nine tenths observed a single time. For these TCRs, the target antigens are not known. The source material was unstimulated CD4+ T cells sorted from spleen or lymph node cells, sampled before intestinal transplant. These receptors were taken from a human donor who received an intestinal transplant. Both conserved end residues are part of each CDR3. Each record gives: CDR3 length, D gene, V gene, clone size, J gene, CDR3 DNA, CDR3 protein. A D gene is named only where the DNA matches it firmly. Clone sizes are given selectively: once, few, many, or a class where the clone is expanded.

len: 14; d_gene: .; v_gene: TRBV7-9; abundance: few; j_gene: TRBJ2-5; CDR3nt: TGTGCCAGCAGCTTAGCGCGGAACCAAGAGACCCAGTACTTC; CDR3aa: CASSLARNQETQYF
len: 16; d_gene: .; v_gene: TRBV7-8; abundance: .; j_gene: TRBJ2-2; CDR3nt: TGTGCCAGCAGCTGGGGGACTCGCTTGAACACCGGGGAGCTGTTTTTT; CDR3aa: CASSWGTRLNTGELFF
len: 17; d_gene: .; v_gene: TRBV5-6; abundance: .; j_gene: TRBJ1-3; CDR3nt: TGTGCCAGCAGCTTTTACCCCCGGGGGAGCTCTGGAAACACCATATATTTT; CDR3aa: CASSFYPRGSSGNTIYF
len: 15; d_gene: .; v_gene: TRBV19; abundance: .; j_gene: TRBJ1-1; CDR3nt: TGTGCCAGTAGTATTCGGTCCAGGGCGAACACTGAAGCTTTCTTT; CDR3aa: CASSIRSRANTEAFF
len: 16; d_gene: .; v_gene: TRBV6-1; abundance: .; j_gene: TRBJ2-3; CDR3nt: TGTGCCAGCAGTGAGGGCAGGTGGACCAGCACAGATACGCAGTATTTT; CDR3aa: CASSEGRWTSTDTQYF
len: 14; d_gene: .; v_gene: TRBV25-1; abundance: .; j_gene: TRBJ1-1; CDR3nt: TGTGCCAGCAGTGAAACTCAGGGGAGCACTGAAGCTTTCTTT; CDR3aa: CASSETQGSTEAFF
len: 13; d_gene: .; v_gene: TRBV2; abundance: .; j_gene: TRBJ1-2; CDR3nt: TGTGCCAGCAACCCGACAGGAGACTATGGCTACACCTTC; CDR3aa: CASNPTGDYGYTF
len: 14; d_gene: .; v_gene: TRBV6-5; abundance: .; j_gene: TRBJ2-2; CDR3nt: TGTGCCAGCAGCTCGGGGCGAGACACCGGGGAGCTGTTTTTT; CDR3aa: CASSSGRDTGELFF
len: 14; d_gene: .; v_gene: TRBV10-3; abundance: .; j_gene: TRBJ1-1; CDR3nt: TGTGCCATCAGTGAGTCGAAATTCAACACTGAAGCTTTCTTT; CDR3aa: CAISESKFNTEAFF
len: 16; d_gene: TRBD1; v_gene: TRBV5-1; abundance: .; j_gene: TRBJ2-3; CDR3nt: TGCGCCAGCAGCCTACCGACAGGGCAGGGGACAGATACGCAGTATTTT; CDR3aa: CASSLPTGQGTDTQYF
len: 18; d_gene: .; v_gene: TRBV9; abundance: .; j_gene: TRBJ2-4; CDR3nt: TGTGCCAGCAGCAAAACCGGGACGTACAGCCTAGCCAAAAACATTCAGTACTTC; CDR3aa: CASSKTGTYSLAKNIQYF
len: 14; d_gene: TRBD1; v_gene: TRBV10-1; abundance: .; j_gene: TRBJ1-2; CDR3nt: TGCGCCAGCAGTGAAGGACAGGGTTTCGCTGGCTACACCTTC; CDR3aa: CASSEGQGFAGYTF
len: 16; d_gene: .; v_gene: TRBV5-1; abundance: .; j_gene: TRBJ2-2; CDR3nt: TGCGCCAGCAGCCCTGGCAGGCGGGCGCGGGGCGGGGAGCTGTTTTTT; CDR3aa: CASSPGRRARGGELFF
len: 13; d_gene: .; v_gene: TRBV4-2; abundance: .; j_gene: TRBJ1-6; CDR3nt: TGTGCCAGCAGCCAAGATGACAGATCACCCCTCCACTTT; CDR3aa: CASSQDDRSPLHF
len: 15; d_gene: .; v_gene: TRBV5-1; abundance: .; j_gene: TRBJ2-5; CDR3nt: TGCGCCAGCAGCTTGGCTCAGCCGGGCCAAGAGACCCAGTACTTC; CDR3aa: CASSLAQPGQETQYF
len: 19; d_gene: TRBD1; v_gene: TRBV18; abundance: .; j_gene: TRBJ1-3; CDR3nt: TGTGCCAGCTCAACTTCCCCCATACTCGGGACAGCCTCTGGAAACACCATATATTTT; CDR3aa: CASSTSPILGTASGNTIYF
len: 15; d_gene: .; v_gene: TRBV6-6; abundance: .; j_gene: TRBJ2-1; CDR3nt: TGTGCCAGCAGTTACGAAACTAGCTCCTACAATGAGCAGTTCTTC; CDR3aa: CASSYETSSYNEQFF
len: 19; d_gene: .; v_gene: TRBV5-1; abundance: once; j_gene: TRBJ1-2; CDR3nt: TGCGCCAGCAGCTTTAGAGGTAGCGACAGCCAGCCAAGTAACTATGGCTACACCTTC; CDR3aa: CASSFRGSDSQPSNYGYTF
len: 18; d_gene: TRBD2; v_gene: TRBV4-2; abundance: .; j_gene: TRBJ2-5; CDR3nt: TGTGCCAGCAGCCAAGGCTCCTTGACTAGCGGGGGGCGTGAGACCCAGTACTTC; CDR3aa: CASSQGSLTSGGRETQYF
len: 13; d_gene: .; v_gene: TRBV6-6; abundance: .; j_gene: TRBJ2-3; CDR3nt: TGTGCCAGCAGTTACCCCAACACAGATACGCAGTATTTT; CDR3aa: CASSYPNTDTQYF
len: 15; d_gene: .; v_gene: TRBV9; abundance: .; j_gene: TRBJ1-2; CDR3nt: TGTGCCAGCAGCGGGTCGGTACGGGGCTCGAGTGGCTACACCTTC; CDR3aa: CASSGSVRGSSGYTF
len: 13; d_gene: .; v_gene: TRBV11-2; abundance: once; j_gene: TRBJ1-2; CDR3nt: TGTGCCAGCAGCGCGGATTCTAACTATGGCTACACCTTC; CDR3aa: CASSADSNYGYTF
len: 15; d_gene: TRBD1; v_gene: TRBV6-5; abundance: .; j_gene: TRBJ1-1; CDR3nt: TGTGCCAGCAGTTCCACCGGGACAGCGAACACTGAAGCTTTCTTT; CDR3aa: CASSSTGTANTEAFF
len: 13; d_gene: .; v_gene: TRBV29-1; abundance: .; j_gene: TRBJ1-1; CDR3nt: TGCAGCGCAGAGGCAGGGCGAGGAACTGAAGCTTTCTTT; CDR3aa: CSAEAGRGTEAFF
len: 12; d_gene: .; v_gene: TRBV2; abundance: .; j_gene: TRBJ2-5; CDR3nt: TGTGCCAGCACGAACCGACGGGGTACCCAGTACTTC; CDR3aa: CASTNRRGTQYF
len: 17; d_gene: TRBD1; v_gene: TRBV7-9; abundance: .; j_gene: TRBJ2-5; CDR3nt: TGTGCCAGCAGCTCCTCGATAAGACAGGGGGCGGGGGAGACCCAGTACTTC; CDR3aa: CASSSSIRQGAGETQYF
len: 15; d_gene: .; v_gene: TRBV5-1; abundance: .; j_gene: TRBJ2-2; CDR3nt: TGCGCCAGCAGCTTGGGACTGGCAACCACCGGGGAGCTGTTTTTT; CDR3aa: CASSLGLATTGELFF
len: 15; d_gene: .; v_gene: TRBV18; abundance: .; j_gene: TRBJ2-5; CDR3nt: TGTGCCAGCTCACCACGTCAGGAAAGTCCTGAGACCCAGTACTTC; CDR3aa: CASSPRQESPETQYF
len: 13; d_gene: TRBD1; v_gene: TRBV6-1; abundance: once; j_gene: TRBJ1-2; CDR3nt: TGTGCCAGCAGAATAGGGGGCGTTGGTGGCTACACCTTC; CDR3aa: CASRIGGVGGYTF
len: 12; d_gene: .; v_gene: TRBV11-3; abundance: .; j_gene: TRBJ2-2; CDR3nt: TGTGCCAGCAGCCCCTATACCGGGGAGCTGTTTTTT; CDR3aa: CASSPYTGELFF
len: 13; d_gene: TRBD1; v_gene: TRBV29-1; abundance: few; j_gene: TRBJ2-7; CDR3nt: TGCAGCGTTGAAAAGGACAGGGGGCTTGAGCAGTACTTC; CDR3aa: CSVEKDRGLEQYF
len: 14; d_gene: .; v_gene: TRBV19; abundance: .; j_gene: TRBJ1-1; CDR3nt: TGTGCCAGTAGCTTCGACAGGATGAACACTGAAGCTTTCTTT; CDR3aa: CASSFDRMNTEAFF
len: 13; d_gene: .; v_gene: TRBV18; abundance: .; j_gene: TRBJ2-7; CDR3nt: TGTGCCAGCTCACCGACCGTAACCCACGAGCAGTACTTC; CDR3aa: CASSPTVTHEQYF
len: 13; d_gene: .; v_gene: TRBV5-4; abundance: .; j_gene: TRBJ2-7; CDR3nt: TGTGCCAGCAGCCCCATAGGCTCCTACGAGCAGTACTTC; CDR3aa: CASSPIGSYEQYF
len: 16; d_gene: .; v_gene: TRBV7-8; abundance: .; j_gene: TRBJ2-7; CDR3nt: TGTGCCAGCAGCTCACTACCCGGTCCTAGGTCCTACGAGCAGTACTTC; CDR3aa: CASSSLPGPRSYEQYF
len: 16; d_gene: .; v_gene: TRBV6-5; abundance: .; j_gene: TRBJ1-2; CDR3nt: TGTGCCAGCAGTTACTGGGAGGGGGGTAGAATATATGGCTACACCTTC; CDR3aa: CASSYWEGGRIYGYTF
len: 18; d_gene: .; v_gene: TRBV4-2; abundance: .; j_gene: TRBJ2-7; CDR3nt: TGTGCCAGCAGCCAAGTAAAGAGCGGATCACAACAAAGGTACGAGCAGTACTTC; CDR3aa: CASSQVKSGSQQRYEQYF
len: 11; d_gene: .; v_gene: TRBV20-1; abundance: .; j_gene: TRBJ2-1; CDR3nt: TGCAGCGCAGGACCCTACAATGAGCAGTTCTTC; CDR3aa: CSAGPYNEQFF
len: 13; d_gene: .; v_gene: TRBV28; abundance: .; j_gene: TRBJ1-2; CDR3nt: TGTGCCAGCACCAAAGCCAGGGTTGATGGCTACACCTTC; CDR3aa: CASTKARVDGYTF
len: 13; d_gene: .; v_gene: TRBV19; abundance: .; j_gene: TRBJ1-2; CDR3nt: TGTGCCAGTAGTATCGGGCGAGAAAATGGCTACACCTTC; CDR3aa: CASSIGRENGYTF
len: 13; d_gene: TRBD2; v_gene: TRBV11-3; abundance: .; j_gene: TRBJ2-1; CDR3nt: TGTGCCAGCAGCTTCACGCGGGGGAATGAGCAGTTCTTC; CDR3aa: CASSFTRGNEQFF
len: 15; d_gene: TRBD2; v_gene: TRBV14; abundance: .; j_gene: TRBJ2-3; CDR3nt: TGTGCCAGCAGCCAATGGCGGGGGGGCACAGATACGCAGTATTTT; CDR3aa: CASSQWRGGTDTQYF
len: 16; d_gene: TRBD1; v_gene: TRBV11-3; abundance: .; j_gene: TRBJ2-1; CDR3nt: TGTGCCAGCAGCTTAGGTGGACAGGGGGTAGACAATGAGCAGTTCTTC; CDR3aa: CASSLGGQGVDNEQFF
len: 13; d_gene: .; v_gene: TRBV7-8; abundance: .; j_gene: TRBJ1-5; CDR3nt: TGTGCCAGCAGCTTACGTTTGAATCAGCCCCAGCATTTT; CDR3aa: CASSLRLNQPQHF
len: 13; d_gene: .; v_gene: TRBV18; abundance: .; j_gene: TRBJ2-5; CDR3nt: TGTGCCAGCTCACCAGGCTCCCAAGAGACCCAGTACTTC; CDR3aa: CASSPGSQETQYF
len: 12; d_gene: .; v_gene: TRBV9; abundance: .; j_gene: TRBJ2-5; CDR3nt: TGTGCCAGCAGCGGGTACTTACAGACCCAGTACTTC; CDR3aa: CASSGYLQTQYF
len: 15; d_gene: TRBD1; v_gene: TRBV15; abundance: once; j_gene: TRBJ2-7; CDR3nt: TGTGCCACCAGCAGAGAGGGGGGACAGGGATACGAGCAGTACTTC; CDR3aa: CATSREGGQGYEQYF
len: 12; d_gene: TRBD1; v_gene: TRBV2; abundance: .; j_gene: TRBJ2-1; CDR3nt: TGTGCCAGCAGTTCTCCCAGGGGGCTGCAGTTCTTC; CDR3aa: CASSSPRGLQFF
len: 15; d_gene: TRBD2; v_gene: TRBV6-1; abundance: .; j_gene: TRBJ2-3; CDR3nt: TGTGCCAGCAGTACCGGGACTAGCGGCACAGATACGCAGTATTTT; CDR3aa: CASSTGTSGTDTQYF
len: 16; d_gene: TRBD1; v_gene: TRBV25-1; abundance: .; j_gene: TRBJ2-7; CDR3nt: TGTGCCAGCAGTGAATCGCCAGGGACAGGGAAATACGAGCAGTACTTC; CDR3aa: CASSESPGTGKYEQYF
len: 15; d_gene: .; v_gene: TRBV6-6; abundance: once; j_gene: TRBJ2-5; CDR3nt: TGTGCCAGCAGCCCCGCCAGGGTTCGAAAAGTGACCCAGTACTTC; CDR3aa: CASSPARVRKVTQYF
len: 14; d_gene: TRBD1; v_gene: TRBV6-6; abundance: .; j_gene: TRBJ2-7; CDR3nt: TGTGCCAGCAGTCGGGACAGGGGGCTCTACGAGCAGTACTTC; CDR3aa: CASSRDRGLYEQYF
len: 13; d_gene: TRBD1; v_gene: TRBV6-1; abundance: .; j_gene: TRBJ1-1; CDR3nt: TGTGCCAGCAGAGCCGGGACAGGGGGGGAAGCTTTCTTT; CDR3aa: CASRAGTGGEAFF
len: 14; d_gene: TRBD1; v_gene: TRBV5-1; abundance: .; j_gene: TRBJ2-7; CDR3nt: TGCGCCAGCAGCCCTGGACAGGGTCTTAACGAGCAGTACTTC; CDR3aa: CASSPGQGLNEQYF
len: 13; d_gene: .; v_gene: TRBV11-2; abundance: .; j_gene: TRBJ1-4; CDR3nt: TGTGCCAGCAGTGGGGGTGTTAATGAAAAACTGTTTTTT; CDR3aa: CASSGGVNEKLFF
len: 13; d_gene: TRBD1; v_gene: TRBV2; abundance: .; j_gene: TRBJ1-2; CDR3nt: TGTGCCAGCAGCGGGACAGGGAAGAATGGCTACACCTTC; CDR3aa: CASSGTGKNGYTF
len: 14; d_gene: .; v_gene: TRBV2; abundance: .; j_gene: TRBJ2-5; CDR3nt: TGTGCCACCCAGGGGGGACATCCCCAAGAGACCCAGTACTTC; CDR3aa: CATQGGHPQETQYF